Described below is a single T cell receptor (beta chain) sequence and its context. The sample belongs to a study of cytomegalovirus exposure and HLA in healthy donors. Using immunoSEQ multiplex PCR, the repertoire was profiled, and TCRdb retains in-frame clones only, with some absent. Among 230,000 or so clones listed, about 91% were seen once. Sequencing was carried out using PBMCs. The receptor was derived from a young woman in good health and CMV-seronegative.

In DNA form, the CDR3 reads TGTGCCAGCAACGTAGCGGGAGACAGTGCCAAAAACATTCAGTACTTC. Translation: CASNVAGDSAKNIQYF. The V and J genes are TRBV2 and TRBJ2-4; the match to TRBD2 covers 9 bases. V shed 7 bases and J 1 base; nucleotides not matched to a gene: 8. The CDR3 extends over 16 amino acids. Germline-derived CDR1 and CDR2 are SNHLY and FYNNEI.